This T cell receptor (beta chain) was obtained from a study of blood T cell repertoires in COVID-19. At the level of the study: T cells, B-cell-depleted T cells, or PBMCs provided the cDNA or gDNA that served as material.

Recovered Cohort 3 donors showed two negative PCRs, clearance, or symptom resolution. Produced via immunoSEQ multiplex PCR; TCRdb's table is partial and in-frame only. The sample records approximately 300,000 clones, around 86% being singletons. The CDR3 runs to 15 residues. The germline V and J ends were trimmed by 1 base and 3 bases, with 13 bases remaining between them. Germline CDR1 is SGHTA and CDR2 is FQGNSA. The chain employs TRBV7-2 and TRBJ2-7, with D unclear. The source is a woman aged 18 to 35 who had recovered from COVID-19. Sequenced sample: PBMCs or T cells enriched from blood (not recorded which). The CDR3 DNA follows: TGTGCCAGCAGCTTAGGTACAGCCAACAACTACGAGCAGTACTTC. Its translation: CASSLGTANNYEQYF.